This T cell receptor beta chain derives from a study of blood T cell repertoires in COVID-19. Overall study: Samples representing acute and convalescent COVID-19 were sourced from the United States, Italy and Spain.

V lost 8 bases and J 0 bases, leaving 11 bases between the germline ends. There are 13 residues in the CDR3. Original analysis: Amplification with reference gene primers provided the estimates of nucleated cell counts. Some clones are missing from TCRdb's copy, which holds only in-frame ones; the method was immunoSEQ multiplex PCR. V and J calls and clone size come straight from that table; D and trimming were deduced from the DNA. In the table there are under 250,000 clones, 81% of which are singletons. The receptor was isolated from a woman older than 75 with acute or convalescent COVID-19. The genes are TRBV12-3 or TRBV12-4 and TRBJ2-7, with D perhaps matching TRBD1 (5 bases). The sequenced sample was peripheral blood. DNA of the CDR3: TGTGCCAGCTTAATCCAGGGCTCCTACGAGCAGTACTTC. Its translation: CASLIQGSYEQYF.